One and the same sample provided the 2 T cell receptor beta chains below, sequenced in a study of blood T cell repertoires in COVID-19. Assay: immunoSEQ multiplex PCR; the TCRdb copy retains only in-frame clones and omits some. Altogether some 200,000 clones are present, less than 90% being singletons, with the ten largest covering 8% to 11%. Specimen: peripheral blood. These receptors originate from an elderly woman with COVID-19, enrolled during active disease.

The chain recombines TRBV28 with TRBJ2-1; 10 bases are shared with TRBD1. The ends lost 2 bases at V and 7 bases at J; junction bases unmatched: 8. Germline CDR1 is MDHEN and CDR2 is SYDVKM. The CDR3 sequence is 16 residues long. The CDR3 reads CASSLSGTGVHNEQFF. CDR3 bases: TGTGCCAGCAGTTTAAGCGGGACAGGGGTTCATAATGAGCAGTTCTTC.

This clone was seen a single time. The chain employs TRBV3-1 (or the pseudogene TRBV3-2) and TRBJ1-2, with a tentative D call TRBD1 (6 bases). V lost 5 bases, J lost 1 base, and 11 bases lay in between. The CDR3 contains 14 residues. CDR1 is LGHDT, CDR2 YNNKEL, per germline (reference sequence). The CDR3, as DNA: TGTGCCAGCAGCTCGGGACAACTTAACTATGGCTACACCTTC. The encoded protein is CASSSGQLNYGYTF.